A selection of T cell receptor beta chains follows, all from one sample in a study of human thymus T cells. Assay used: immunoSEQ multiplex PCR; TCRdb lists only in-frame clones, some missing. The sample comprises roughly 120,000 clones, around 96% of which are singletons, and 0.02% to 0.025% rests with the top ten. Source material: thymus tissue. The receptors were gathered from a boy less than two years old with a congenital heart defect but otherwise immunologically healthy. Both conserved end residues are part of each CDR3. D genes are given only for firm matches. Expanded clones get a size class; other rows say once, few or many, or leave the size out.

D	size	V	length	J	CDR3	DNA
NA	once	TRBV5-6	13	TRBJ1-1	CASSLDYSTEAFF	TGTGCCAGCAGCTTGGATTATAGCACTGAAGCTTTCTTT
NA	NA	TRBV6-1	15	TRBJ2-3	CATGPRRSSTDTQYF	TGTGCCACAGGCCCTAGGAGGTCTAGCACAGATACGCAGTATTTT
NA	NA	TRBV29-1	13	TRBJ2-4	CSVRDSTKNIQYF	TGCAGCGTGCGAGACAGTACCAAAAACATTCAGTACTTC
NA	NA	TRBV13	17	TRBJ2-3	CASSFQQEVPGTDTQYF	TGTGCCAGCAGCTTCCAACAGGAGGTACCAGGCACAGATACGCAGTATTTT
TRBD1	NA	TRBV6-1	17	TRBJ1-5	CASSVGSTGRADQPQHF	TGTGCCAGCAGTGTCGGATCGACAGGGAGGGCGGATCAGCCCCAGCATTTT
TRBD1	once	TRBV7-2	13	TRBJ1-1	CASSTRQGSGAFF	TGTGCCAGCAGCACAAGACAGGGTTCCGGAGCTTTCTTT
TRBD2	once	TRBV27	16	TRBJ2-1	CASSLHGTSGDNEQFF	TGTGCCAGCAGTCTTCATGGGACTAGCGGTGACAATGAGCAGTTCTTC
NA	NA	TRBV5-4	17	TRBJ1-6	CASSLGFSGSYNSPLHF	TGTGCCAGCAGCTTGGGGTTTTCGGGCTCCTATAATTCACCCCTCCACTTT
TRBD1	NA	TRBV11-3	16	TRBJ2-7	CASSPQDRAFSYEQYF	TGTGCCAGCAGCCCGCAGGACAGGGCGTTCTCCTACGAGCAGTACTTC
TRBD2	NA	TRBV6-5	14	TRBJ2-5	CASSYTSGGETQYF	TGTGCCAGCAGTTACACTAGCGGGGGAGAGACCCAGTACTTC
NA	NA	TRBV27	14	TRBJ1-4	CASSKDAIPEKLFF	TGTGCCAGCAGTAAGGACGCGATTCCTGAAAAACTGTTTTTT
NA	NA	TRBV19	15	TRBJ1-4	CASSTRSFRGEKLFF	TGTGCCAGTAGTACCCGGTCGTTCCGGGGTGAAAAACTGTTTTTT
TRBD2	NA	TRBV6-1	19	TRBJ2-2	CASSKGTSGGRGNTGELFF	TGTGCCAGCAGTAAAGGGACTAGCGGGGGTCGTGGGAACACCGGGGAGCTGTTTTTT
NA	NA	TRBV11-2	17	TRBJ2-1	CASSLDVRGEASNEQFF	TGTGCCAGCAGCTTAGATGTCCGGGGCGAAGCTAGTAATGAGCAGTTCTTC
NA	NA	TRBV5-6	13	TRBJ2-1	CASSFLGYNEQFF	TGTGCCAGCAGCTTCCTGGGGTACAATGAGCAGTTCTTC
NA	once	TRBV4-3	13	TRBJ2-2	CASSLSGTGELFF	TGCGCCAGCAGCCTATCGGGGACCGGGGAGCTGTTTTTT
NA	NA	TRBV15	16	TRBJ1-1	CATSRDQKGENTEAFF	TGTGCCACCAGCAGAGATCAGAAGGGGGAGAACACTGAAGCTTTCTTT
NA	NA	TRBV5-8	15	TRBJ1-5	CASSLVQPSNQPQHF	TGTGCCAGCAGCTTGGTTCAGCCTAGCAATCAGCCCCAGCATTTT
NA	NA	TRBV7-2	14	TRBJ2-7	CASSSRTGSYEQYF	TGTGCCAGCAGCTCCAGGACGGGTTCCTACGAGCAGTACTTC
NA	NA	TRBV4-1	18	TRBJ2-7	CASSQDNGLGHFSYEQYF	TGCGCCAGCAGCCAAGATAATGGCCTGGGACATTTCTCCTACGAGCAGTACTTC
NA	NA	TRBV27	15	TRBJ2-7	CASSFFRVPRREQYF	TGTGCCAGCAGTTTTTTCCGGGTGCCGAGGAGGGAGCAGTACTTC
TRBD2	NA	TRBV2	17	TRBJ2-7	CASSSVGEAGGPYEQYF	TGTGCCAGCAGTTCCGTTGGCGAAGCGGGGGGCCCCTACGAGCAGTACTTC
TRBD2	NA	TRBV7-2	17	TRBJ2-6	CASSPTGLLSGANVLTF	TGTGCCAGCAGCCCGACGGGACTACTCTCTGGGGCCAACGTCCTGACTTTC
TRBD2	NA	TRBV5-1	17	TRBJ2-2	CASSLGYKWRGTGELFF	TGCGCCAGCAGCTTGGGATACAAGTGGCGGGGGACCGGGGAGCTGTTTTTT
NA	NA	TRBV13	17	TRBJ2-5	CASSPRTRGILSETQYF	TGTGCCAGCAGCCCGCGGACTCGTGGCATTTTGAGTGAGACCCAGTACTTC
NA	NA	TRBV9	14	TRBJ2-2	CASSPQGYTGELFF	TGTGCCAGCAGCCCACAGGGATACACCGGGGAGCTGTTTTTT
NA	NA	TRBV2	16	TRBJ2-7	CASSTWNSQGYYEQYF	TGTGCCAGCAGCACCTGGAATTCTCAGGGATACTACGAGCAGTACTTC
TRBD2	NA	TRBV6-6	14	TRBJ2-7	CASRLAGADYEQYF	TGTGCCAGCAGACTAGCGGGGGCCGACTACGAGCAGTACTTC
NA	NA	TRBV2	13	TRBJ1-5	CASSKEVNQPQHF	TGTGCCAGCAGTAAGGAAGTGAATCAGCCCCAGCATTTT
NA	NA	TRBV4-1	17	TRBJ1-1	CASSQDFSPRGNTEAFF	TGCGCCAGCAGCCAAGATTTCAGCCCACGAGGGAACACTGAAGCTTTCTTT
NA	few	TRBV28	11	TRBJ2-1	CATRQASEQFF	TGTGCCACCCGACAGGCCAGCGAGCAGTTCTTC
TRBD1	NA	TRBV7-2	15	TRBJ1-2	CASSLVRDRAYGYTF	TGTGCCAGCAGCTTAGTAAGGGACAGGGCCTATGGCTACACCTTC
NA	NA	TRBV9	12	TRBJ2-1	CASSLNMNEQFF	TGTGCCAGCAGCCTCAACATGAATGAGCAGTTCTTC
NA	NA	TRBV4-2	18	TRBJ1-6	CASSQYTDMGGNNSPLHF	TGTGCCAGCAGCCAATACACAGACATGGGTGGCAATAATTCACCCCTCCACTTT
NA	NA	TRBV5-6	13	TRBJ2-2	CASSLVDTGELFF	TGTGCCAGCAGCTTGGTGGACACCGGGGAGCTGTTTTTT
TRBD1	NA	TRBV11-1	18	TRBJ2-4	CASSSGTGRYRAKNIQYF	TGTGCCAGCAGCTCCGGGACAGGCCGGTATCGGGCCAAAAACATTCAGTACTTC
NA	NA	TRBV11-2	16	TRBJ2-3	CASSHLRGRGADTQYF	TGTGCCAGCAGCCACCTGAGAGGGAGGGGGGCAGATACGCAGTATTTT
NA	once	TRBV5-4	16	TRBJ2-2	CASSVRTTLNTGELFF	TGTGCCAGCAGCGTAAGGACTACCCTGAACACCGGGGAGCTGTTTTTT
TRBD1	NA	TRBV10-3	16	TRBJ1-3	CAISEPDRASGNTIYF	TGTGCCATCAGTGAGCCGGACAGGGCCTCTGGAAACACCATATATTTT
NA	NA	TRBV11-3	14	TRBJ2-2	CASSTRTANGELFF	TGTGCCAGCAGCACCCGGACTGCCAACGGGGAGCTGTTTTTT
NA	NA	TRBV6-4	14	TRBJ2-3	CASSEGVSRLTQYF	TGTGCCAGCAGTGAGGGGGTGTCAAGGTTGACGCAGTATTTT
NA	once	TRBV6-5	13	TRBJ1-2	CASSYSAAYGYTF	TGTGCCAGCAGTTACTCGGCAGCCTATGGCTACACCTTC
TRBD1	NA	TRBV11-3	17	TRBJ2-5	CASSPQASGTGRKTQYF	TGTGCCAGCAGCCCGCAGGCATCCGGGACAGGGCGTAAGACCCAGTACTTC
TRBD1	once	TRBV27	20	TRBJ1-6	CASSRITGTGGRSYNSPLHF	TGTGCCAGCAGTCGGATTACTGGGACAGGGGGGCGCTCCTATAATTCACCCCTCCACTTT
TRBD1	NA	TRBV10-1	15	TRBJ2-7	CASSRDRDKAYEQYF	TGCGCCAGCAGCAGAGACAGGGACAAGGCCTACGAGCAGTATTTC